This is a list of T cell receptor beta chains from one sample in a study of early T cells in non-severe SARS-CoV-2 infection. A single record per CDR3 protein comes from TCRdb applying MiXCR to the 5' RACE reads. The data hold roughly 72,000 distinct CDR3 sequences, with around an eighth observed a single time. Sequenced here: whole blood, sampled at baseline. The receptors shown here come from an adult who was a healthcare worker with PCR-confirmed SARS-CoV-2 infection or an uninfected control (not recorded which). The CDR3 runs from the conserved cysteine through the conserved F or W.

j_call v_call cdr3_length cdr3_aa
TRBJ1-5 TRBV18 16 CASSPGIVGQNQPQHF
TRBJ1-1 TRBV29-1 14 CSVTGTRLNTEAFF
TRBJ2-5 TRBV28 14 CASSPPGVQETQYF
TRBJ1-1 TRBV7-6 14 CASSQGTGSTEAFF
TRBJ2-1 TRBV28 14 CASSPDRIVDEQFF
TRBJ1-1 TRBV12-3/TRBV12-4 15 CASSFRREMNTEAFF
TRBJ2-1 TRBV2 15 CASSDIMSSYNEQFF
TRBJ1-3 TRBV3-1 17 CASSQDRSPRGGNTIYF
TRBJ1-4 TRBV12-3/TRBV12-4 14 CASSLMGSNEKLFF
TRBJ2-7 TRBV11-2 15 CASSLELSFWDEQYF
TRBJ2-7 TRBV27 14 CASQGTGGSYEQYF
TRBJ2-7 TRBV11-2 18 CASSLDSRNTRSSYEQYF
TRBJ1-4 TRBV25-1 16 CASSLWDIATNEKLFF
TRBJ2-7 TRBV25-1 13 CASSDWTKDEQYF
TRBJ2-3 TRBV18 13 CASSPTRGDTQYF
TRBJ2-3 TRBV5-1 16 CASSHARETWRDTQYF
TRBJ2-3 TRBV20-1 15 CSAALRLGVADTQYF
TRBJ2-3 TRBV3-1 14 CASSQGTGTDTQYF
TRBJ2-7 TRBV5-4 14 CASSLDRPPYEQYF
TRBJ2-1 TRBV4-1 15 CASSQEGRTYNEQFF
TRBJ1-2 TRBV7-9 14 CASSSNTGTVGYTF
TRBJ2-5 TRBV6-1 11 CASSPPETQYF
TRBJ1-1 TRBV27 15 CASSYRGRGATEAFF
TRBJ1-3 TRBV7-2 14 CASSSQRSGNTIYF
TRBJ1-1 TRBV27 14 CASSLSLGNTEAFF
TRBJ2-2 TRBV20-1 17 CSARDLGQGDFAGELFF
TRBJ1-6 TRBV2 16 CASSNPWARGNSPLHF
TRBJ2-3 TRBV29-1 15 CSVSGLAVNTDTQYF
TRBJ1-1 TRBV6-2/TRBV6-3 15 CTSSYSGRGGTEAFF
TRBJ1-2 TRBV20-1 12 CSAAETRPGYTF
TRBJ2-3 TRBV5-1 17 CASSYYGLAGDTDTQYF
TRBJ1-1 TRBV6-6 17 CASSPLLSRATHTEAFF
TRBJ1-4 TRBV10-2 14 CASSESRGTARLFF
TRBJ1-4 TRBV10-3 14 CATKPGQGSEKLFF
TRBJ1-2 TRBV4-1 16 CASSQEWNREGYGYTF
TRBJ2-7 TRBV6-6 14 CASSYLAVEDEQYF
TRBJ1-4 TRBV5-5 15 CASTDPGQGHEKLFF
TRBJ2-7 TRBV7-9 14 CASSQGATYYEQYF
TRBJ2-1 TRBV20-1 13 CSAQKSSYNEQFF
TRBJ2-1 TRBV19 11 CASSMVGEQFF
TRBJ2-3 TRBV12-3/TRBV12-4 15 CASGPRTGFTDTQYF